The T cell receptor beta chain under discussion was sequenced for a study of blood T cell repertoires in COVID-19. The overall study: Researchers got acute and convalescent COVID-19 samples from the United States, Italy and Spain. In each case, the material was cDNA or gDNA derived from T cells, B-cell-depleted T cells, or PBMCs.

The authors' processing: Amplification from reference gene primers served as the basis for estimated nucleated cell counts. The assay was immunoSEQ multiplex PCR, and TCRdb's table has in-frame clones only and misses some. That table is the source of V, J and clone size, and D and trimming were worked out from the DNA. The profile covers over 200,000 clones, with approximately 79% appearing a single time and roughly 5% taken by the ten largest. The CDR3 is 13 amino acids. V dropped 4 bases and J dropped 2 bases, with 9 bases sitting between them. Germline CDR1 is SNHLY and CDR2 is FYNNEI. The TCR originated in a human donor in a cohort sampled during active COVID-19. The sequenced sample consisted of peripheral blood. V gene TRBV2 combines with J gene TRBJ2-7, with no clear D. CDR3 in DNA: TGTGCCAGCAGTGGGCTGTTAACCTACGAGCAGTACTTC. Its protein product is CASSGLLTYEQYF. The whole variable domain, remainder taken from reference TRBV2 and TRBJ2-7, is EPEVTQTPSHQVTQMGQEVILRCVPISNHLYFYWYRQILGQKVEFLVSFYNNEISEKSEIFDDQFSVERPDGSNFTLKIRSTKLEDSAMYFCASSGLLTYEQYFGPGTRLTVT.